Below are 30 T cell receptor beta chains sequenced from a single sample in a study of blood T cell repertoires in COVID-19. Profiled with immunoSEQ multiplex PCR; TCRdb holds only in-frame clones, not every one. Of about 300,000 clones detected, roughly 90% appear once; the ten largest clones hold about 4.2%. Sequenced material: peripheral blood. The origin of the receptors is a man in his forties or fifties with acute or convalescent COVID-19.

CDR3 bases: TGCGCCAGCAGCTTGGCGCCCAGCTACGAGCAGTACTTC. This gives the protein CASSLAPSYEQYF. The rearrangement uses TRBV5-1 and TRBJ2-7; D remains ambiguous. CDR3 length: 13 amino acids. V was trimmed by 0 bases and J by 3 bases, leaving 7 bases between them. Per the germline V gene, CDR1 is SGHRS and CDR2 is YFSETQ.

The chain recombines TRBV6-5 with TRBJ1-1; 8 bases fit TRBD1. V trimming: 0 bases; J trimming: 2 bases; junction bases outside the gene matches: 2. The CDR3 contains 15 residues. CDR1 is MNHEY and CDR2 is SVGAGI in the germline V gene. CDR3 region: CASSYSAGGNTEAFF. CDR3 bases: TGTGCCAGCAGTTACTCGGCAGGGGGCAACACTGAAGCTTTCTTT.

V and J are TRBV7-9 and TRBJ2-7, with unresolved D. Germline CDR1 and CDR2: SEHNR and FQNEAQ (reference sequence). This CDR3 is built from 16 residues. The V gene lost 8 bases and the J gene lost 0 bases, with 20 bases spanning the gap. Here the CDR3 reads CASAPAYRTFSYEQYF. In nucleotides, the CDR3 is TGTGCCAGCGCCCCTGCCTACAGAACTTTCTCCTACGAGCAGTACTTC. Drawing the rest from reference TRBV7-9 and TRBJ2-7, the complete variable domain is DTGVSQNPRHKITKRGQNVTFRCDPISEHNRLYWYRQTLGQGPEFLTYFQNEAQLEKSRLLSDRFSAERPKGSFSTLEIQRTEQGDSAMYLCASAPAYRTFSYEQYFGPGTRLTVT.

The CDR3 reads CASSESRGGSPLHF. The CDR3, as DNA: TGTGCCAGCAGTGAATCCCGTGGGGGCTCACCCCTCCACTTT. This chain joins TRBV2 and TRBJ1-6; D is perhaps TRBD1 (6 bases). The ends were cut back, 2 bases at V and 10 bases at J, with 12 bases in the middle. There are 14 residues in the CDR3. Per the germline V gene, CDR1 is SNHLY and CDR2 is FYNNEI.

V usage is TRBV6-1 and J usage is TRBJ2-2, with D possibly being TRBD1 (6 bases). Germline lookup yields CDR1 MNHNS and CDR2 SASEGT. Trimming took 2 bases from V and 5 from J, leaving 12 bases between them. CDR3 length equals 15 residues. CDR3 loop: CASSENGQGTGELFF. CDR3 nucleotide sequence: TGTGCCAGCAGTGAAAATGGGCAGGGGACCGGGGAGCTGTTTTTT.

This chain joins TRBV28 and TRBJ1-2; 8 bases map to TRBD1. The CDR3 spans 12 residues. Trimming removed 6 bases from V and 8 bases from J; junction bases left unmatched: 5. Germline loops: CDR1 MDHEN, CDR2 SYDVKM. CDR3 DNA sequence: TGTGCCAGCAGCTTGACAGGGGAAGGCTACACCTTC. Translating gives CASSLTGEGYTF.

The chain carries TRBV18 and TRBJ1-2; the match to TRBD1 covers 10 bases. Trimming took 2 bases from V and 6 from J; bases not matched to a gene: 9. This CDR3 has 16 residues. CDR1 is KGHSH, CDR2 LQKENI, per germline. The CDR3 is CASSPTSGTGEDGYTF. In DNA form, the CDR3 reads TGTGCCAGCTCACCAACCTCCGGGACAGGGGAGGATGGCTACACCTTC.

V gene TRBV25-1 combines with J gene TRBJ1-2; D uncertain. The V gene's germline CDR1 is MGHDK and CDR2 SYGVNS. Trimming removed 3 bases at V and 3 bases at J, with 11 bases between. CDR3 length: 14 amino acids. CDR3 loop: CASSDKFRYYGYTF. CDR3 coding DNA: TGTGCCAGCAGTGATAAGTTCAGATACTATGGCTACACCTTC.

V gene TRBV20-1 combines with J gene TRBJ2-3; 7 bases agree with TRBD1. V lost 3 bases and J lost 2; bases outside the gene matches: 8. CDR1 is DFQATT and CDR2 is SNEGSKA in the germline V gene (reference sequence). The CDR3 consists of 15 residues. The DNA of the CDR3 is TGCAGTGCTAGTGAAGGGACAGATATCACAGATACGCAGTATTTT. Amino acid sequence: CSASEGTDITDTQYF.

The chain joins TRBV7-6 to TRBJ2-5; 9 nucleotides match TRBD2. There are 17 residues in the CDR3. The junction had 15 bases not matched to a gene; V was cut back by 5 bases and J by 5 bases. The germline CDR1 and CDR2 sequences are SGHVS and FNYEAQ. DNA of the CDR3: TGTGCCAGCAGCCCCGGATGGGGAGCGGGAGGTCGTGAGACCCAGTACTTC. Translated, it gives CASSPGWGAGGRETQYF.

This chain joins TRBV4-2 and TRBJ2-2, with 14 bases fitting TRBD2. V trimming: 6 bases; J trimming: 3 bases; junction bases outside the gene matches: 3. Germline values: CDR1 LGHNA, CDR2 YNFKEQ. The CDR3 is made up of 16 amino acids. CDR3 nucleotides: TGTGCCAGCAGTAAGACTAGCGGGGGGGACACCGGGGAGCTGTTTTTT. Amino acids: CASSKTSGGDTGELFF.

This clone has a single count. V usage is TRBV25-1 and J usage is TRBJ1-2; the D gene is possibly TRBD1 (6 bases). The ends were cut back, 1 base at V and 2 bases at J, with 14 bases in the middle. Germline V gene data show CDR1 as MGHDK and CDR2 as SYGVNS. This CDR3 spans 16 amino acids. The CDR3 DNA is TGTGCCAGCAGTGAATTCGGGTACAGGGCGAACTATGGCTACACCTTC. Its protein is CASSEFGYRANYGYTF.

This chain connects TRBV7-8 to TRBJ1-5; maybe TRBD1 (5 bases). The germline V gene encodes CDR1 SGHVS and CDR2 FQNEAQ. The CDR3 sequence is 15 residues long. The V gene lost 5 bases and the J gene lost 4 bases, with 15 bases spanning the gap. The CDR3 nucleotides read TGTGCCAGCAGCCGCTGGGGGGTGGTTAATCAGCCCCAGCATTTT. Encoded protein: CASSRWGVVNQPQHF. The entire variable domain, with the rest obtained from reference TRBV7-8 and TRBJ1-5, is as follows: GAGVSQSPRYKVAKRGQDVALRCDPISGHVSLFWYQQALGQGPEFLTYFQNEAQLDKSGLPSDRFFAERPEGSVSTLKIQRTQQEDSAVYLCASSRWGVVNQPQHFGDGTRLSIL.

The chain links TRBV7-6 to TRBJ1-4; D is possibly TRBD1 (6 bases). The V gene's germline CDR1 is SGHVS and CDR2 FNYEAQ. This CDR3 has 14 amino acids. V lost 5 bases to trimming and J lost 4 bases, with 11 bases between them. The CDR3 sequence is CASSPTGNNEKLFF. The CDR3 DNA is TGTGCCAGCAGCCCCACAGGGAATAATGAAAAACTGTTTTTT.

This chain connects TRBV3-1 (or the pseudogene TRBV3-2) to TRBJ2-7; 7 positions match TRBD1. This CDR3 has 14 residues. Germline trimming cut 4 bases from V and 4 bases from J; bases unmatched to any gene: 7. Germline CDR1 reads LGHDT; CDR2 reads YNNKEL (reference sequence). The CDR3 nucleotides read TGTGCCAGCAGCCCCCACACAGGGGAATACGAGCAGTACTTC. Protein sequence: CASSPHTGEYEQYF.

V usage is TRBV3-1 (or the pseudogene TRBV3-2) and J usage is TRBJ1-2; TRBD1 aligns across 9 bases. With 2 bases clipped from V and 10 bases from J, the junction kept 8 bases outside the gene matches. Germline V gene sequence: CDR1 LGHDT, CDR2 YNNKEL (reference sequence). The CDR3 consists of 14 residues. The CDR3 DNA is TGTGCCAGCAGCCAATTGACAGGGGGTGTTTACTACACCTTC. This codes for CASSQLTGGVYYTF.

The gene calls are TRBV24-1 and TRBJ2-2, with D hard to call. V lost 4 bases and J 0 bases, leaving 11 bases between the germline ends. The CDR3 runs 16 residues. CDR1 KGHDR and CDR2 SFDVKD come from the germline V gene. The CDR3, as DNA: TGTGCCACCAGTGAGGGCTCAGCCCCGAACACCGGGGAGCTGTTTTTT. Amino acids: CATSEGSAPNTGELFF.

The J gene is TRBJ1-2, the V gene TRBV15; maybe TRBD1 (6 bases). CDR1 is LNHNV, CDR2 YYDKDF, per germline (reference sequence). The CDR3 runs to 14 residues. V lost 0 bases, J lost 5 bases, and 10 bases lay in between. In DNA form, the CDR3 reads TGTGCCACCAGCAGAGACAGGGGAGGGTATGGCTACACCTTC. It is translated as CATSRDRGGYGYTF.

This clone was detected once. The chain couples TRBV5-6 to TRBJ1-2, with 12 bases matching TRBD1. With 3 bases clipped from V and 8 bases from J, the junction kept 5 bases outside the gene matches. Germline values: CDR1 SGHDT, CDR2 YYEEEE. The CDR3 is made up of 14 amino acids. CDR3 protein: CASSWGQGAEGYTF. CDR3 DNA sequence: TGTGCCAGCAGCTGGGGACAGGGGGCGGAAGGCTACACCTTC.

The chain uses TRBV19 and TRBJ1-2; 10 positions agree with TRBD1. There are 16 residues in the CDR3. The ends lost 5 bases at V and 3 bases at J; junction bases unmatched: 9. In germline, CDR1 is LNHDA, CDR2 SQIVND (reference sequence). This CDR3 is CASSFAGTGDYYGYTF. CDR3 bases: TGTGCCAGTAGTTTCGCCGGGACAGGGGATTACTATGGCTACACCTTC.

The J gene is TRBJ2-7, the V gene TRBV11-2, with D perhaps TRBD2 (5 bases). V was pared by 4 bases and J by 2 bases, with 18 bases between. The germline CDR1 and CDR2 sequences are SGHAT and FQNNGV. The CDR3 is 16 residues long. The CDR3 nucleotides read TGTGCCAGCAGCTGGAGTATGGGAGCGGCGACCTACGAGCAGTACTTC. This sequence encodes CASSWSMGAATYEQYF. The full variable domain, with the rest looked up from reference TRBV11-2 and TRBJ2-7, is EAGVAQSPRYKIIEKRQSVAFWCNPISGHATLYWYQQILGQGPKLLIQFQNNGVVDDSQLPKDRFSAERLKGVDSTLKIQPAKLEDSAVYLCASSWSMGAATYEQYFGPGTRLTVT.

J is TRBJ1-2 and V is TRBV5-8; possibly TRBD1 for D (5 bases). In germline, CDR1 is SGHTS, CDR2 YDEGEE. CDR3 length: 18 residues. Trimming cost V 2 bases and J 7 bases, with 27 bases left between them. CDR3 sequence reads: CASSLEGRDSRGGGGYTF. The CDR3 DNA is TGTGCCAGCAGCTTAGAGGGAAGGGACTCGCGAGGTGGAGGTGGCTACACCTTC.

The chain is built from TRBV9 and TRBJ2-1; D perhaps matches TRBD1 (6 bases). The V gene's germline CDR1 is SGDLS and CDR2 YYNGEE. The CDR3 totals 17 residues. V was cut by 0 bases and J by 4 bases, with 17 bases left in between. CDR3 sequence: CASSVELGRGHYNEQFF. The CDR3 DNA reads TGTGCCAGCAGCGTAGAGCTTGGCAGGGGCCATTACAATGAGCAGTTCTTC.

The V and J genes are TRBV27 and TRBJ2-4; 11 positions match TRBD1. The CDR3 runs to 13 residues. Germline assignment: CDR1 MNHEY and CDR2 SMNVEV (reference sequence). V lost 8 bases, J lost 8 bases, and 5 bases stayed unmatched. This CDR3 is CASSGTGGHIQYF. The CDR3 coding sequence is TGTGCCAGCTCCGGGACAGGGGGGCACATTCAGTACTTC.

V and J are TRBV19 and TRBJ2-1; D is unresolved. V lost 3 bases to trimming and J lost 5 bases, with 8 bases between them. From germline, CDR1 is LNHDA and CDR2 SQIVND (reference sequence). There are 13 residues in the CDR3. CDR3 DNA: TGTGCCAGTAGTATCGTGCACAACAATGAGCAGTTCTTC. This codes for CASSIVHNNEQFF. The whole variable domain, remainder taken from reference TRBV19 and TRBJ2-1, is DGGITQSPKYLFRKEGQNVTLSCEQNLNHDAMYWYRQDPGQGLRLIYYSQIVNDFQKGDIAEGYSVSREKKESFPLTVTSAQKNPTAFYLCASSIVHNNEQFFGPGTRLTVL.

The J gene is TRBJ2-7, the V gene TRBV4-1; D may be TRBD2 (5 bases). V was trimmed by 2 bases and J by 3 bases, leaving 17 bases between them. Germline-derived CDR1 and CDR2 are MGHRA and YSYEKL. The length of the CDR3 is 16 residues. The CDR3 sequence is CASSQTSLSGFYEQYF. CDR3 nucleotides: TGCGCCAGCAGCCAAACCTCACTAAGCGGCTTCTACGAGCAGTACTTC.

This rearrangement joins TRBV5-1 to TRBJ1-1; 7 bases line up with TRBD1. The CDR3 spans 14 residues. V trimming: 5 bases; J trimming: 1 base; junction bases outside the gene matches: 5. The germline V gene encodes CDR1 SGHRS and CDR2 YFSETQ. CDR3 bases: TGCGCCAGCAGGTCACAGGGGAAGAACACTGAAGCTTTCTTT. It is translated as CASRSQGKNTEAFF.

The V gene is TRBV5-1, the J gene TRBJ2-7; TRBD1 agrees at 10 bases. V shed 0 bases, J shed 5 bases, and the junction held 2 bases outside the gene matches. This CDR3 comprises 14 residues. Per the germline V gene, CDR1 is SGHRS and CDR2 is YFSETQ. The CDR3, as DNA: TGCGCCAGCAGCTTGGGGGACAGGGGCGACGAGCAGTACTTC. It specifies CASSLGDRGDEQYF.

V gene TRBV11-2 combines with J gene TRBJ2-1; D uncertain. Per the germline V gene, CDR1 is SGHAT and CDR2 is FQNNGV. The germline V and J ends were trimmed by 5 bases and 2 bases, with 16 bases remaining between them. The CDR3 has 16 amino acids. The CDR3 DNA sequence: TGTGCCAGCAGCCTTTTCGGCGGTTCGACCTACAATGAGCAGTTCTTC. Translating gives CASSLFGGSTYNEQFF.

This clone appeared a few times. This chain joins TRBV19 and TRBJ1-5, with TRBD1 matching over 7 bases. The CDR3 consists of 15 residues. CDR1 is LNHDA and CDR2 is SQIVND in the germline V gene (reference sequence). The J segment lost 2 bases and the V segment lost 7 bases, leaving 8 bases of the junction unmatched. The CDR3 DNA reads TGTGCCAGTAAGCAACAGGGGCCAGGCAATCAGCCCCAGCATTTT. This translates into CASKQQGPGNQPQHF.